Reported below is one T cell receptor beta chain. This entry is derived from a study of blood T cell repertoires in COVID-19. Study-wide background: Spain, Italy and the United States supplied samples that represented acute and convalescent COVID-19. T cells, B-cell-depleted T cells, or PBMCs provided the cDNA or gDNA that served as material.

Seattle cases were enrolled at active infection and followed longitudinally. As originally analysed: Nucleated cell counts were estimated from reference gene primer amplification. Assay used: immunoSEQ multiplex PCR; TCRdb lists only in-frame clones, some missing. V, J and clone size derive from that table, while D and trimming were established from the DNA sequence. The data show 200,000 to 250,000 clones, roughly 92% seen once. Germline V gene sequence: CDR1 SGHVS, CDR2 FNYEAQ. Trimming took off 0 bases at V and 2 bases at J, with 11 bases between the two ends. The CDR3 contains 16 residues. Material for sequencing was peripheral blood. The origin of this receptor is a man aged 60 to 69 with COVID-19, enrolled during active disease. This chain uses TRBV7-6 with TRBJ1-3; the D gene is possibly TRBD1 (6 bases). CDR3: CASSLAQGKAGNTIYF. The CDR3 nucleotides read TGTGCCAGCAGCTTAGCGCAGGGGAAGGCTGGAAACACCATATATTTT.